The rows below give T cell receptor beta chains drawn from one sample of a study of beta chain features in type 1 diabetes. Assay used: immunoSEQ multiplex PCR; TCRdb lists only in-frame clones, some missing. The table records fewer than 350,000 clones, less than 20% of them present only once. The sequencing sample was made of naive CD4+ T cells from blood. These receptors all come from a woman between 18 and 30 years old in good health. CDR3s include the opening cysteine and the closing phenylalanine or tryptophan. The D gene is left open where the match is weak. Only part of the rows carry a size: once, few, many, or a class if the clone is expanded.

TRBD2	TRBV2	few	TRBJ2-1	TGTGCCAGCAGAGGGACTAGCGGGGGCTACAATGAGCAGTTCTTC	CASRGTSGGYNEQFF
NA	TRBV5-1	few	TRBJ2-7	TGCGCCAGCAGCTTGCAGGAGCGGAGTTTCTCCTACGAGCAGTACTTC	CASSLQERSFSYEQYF
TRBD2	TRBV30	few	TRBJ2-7	TGTGCCTGGAGACCACTAGCGGGGGCCTACGAGCAGTACTTC	CAWRPLAGAYEQYF
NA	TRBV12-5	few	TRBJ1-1	TGTGCTAGTGGTCTCCAGGGGAACACTGAAGCTTTCTTT	CASGLQGNTEAFF
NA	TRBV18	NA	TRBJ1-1	TGTGCCAGCTCACCACGGACAGAACCGAACACTGAAGCTTTCTTT	CASSPRTEPNTEAFF
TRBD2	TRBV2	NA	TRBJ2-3	TGTGCCAGCAGTCTAGCGGGGCCCACAGATACGCAGTATTTT	CASSLAGPTDTQYF
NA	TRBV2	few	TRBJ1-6	TGTGCCAGCAGTTCCTACAGGGCGGAGAATTCACCCCTCCACTTT	CASSSYRAENSPLHF
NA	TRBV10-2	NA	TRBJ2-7	TGCGCCAGCAGTTTAACCGACAGAGGCTACGAGCAGTACTTC	CASSLTDRGYEQYF
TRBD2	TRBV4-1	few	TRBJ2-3	TGCGCCAGCAGGAAGGCGGGGGTAGCGGGCAGTACTAGCACAGATACGCAGTATTTT	CASRKAGVAGSTSTDTQYF
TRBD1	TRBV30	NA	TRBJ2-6	TGTGCCTGGACCCAGACAGGGTACCTCTCTGGGGCCAACGTCCTGACTTTC	CAWTQTGYLSGANVLTF
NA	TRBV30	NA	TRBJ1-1	TGTGCCTGGAGGGTGGACAGAGACACTGAAGCTTTCTTT	CAWRVDRDTEAFF
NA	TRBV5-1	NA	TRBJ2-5	TGCGCCAGCAGCCAACAAGAGACCCAGTACTTC	CASSQQETQYF
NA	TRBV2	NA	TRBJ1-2	TGTGCCAGCAGTAATCAGGGGAATGGCTACACCTTC	CASSNQGNGYTF
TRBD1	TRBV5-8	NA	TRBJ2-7	TGTGCCAGCAGCTCCGCTGGACAGGGAAACTCCTACGAGCAGTACTTC	CASSSAGQGNSYEQYF
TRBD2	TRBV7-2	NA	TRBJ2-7	TGTGCCAGCAGCTCCGCGGGCCTAGCGGCCTACGAGCAGTACTTC	CASSSAGLAAYEQYF
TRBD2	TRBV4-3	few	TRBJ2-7	TGCGCCAGCAGCCAAGGAGCGGGGGGCTCCCTTTCCGAGCAGTACTTC	CASSQGAGGSLSEQYF
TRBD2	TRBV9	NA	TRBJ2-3	TGTGCCAGCAGCGTAAGCGGACTAGCGGGAGGCGAGCAGTATTTT	CASSVSGLAGGEQYF
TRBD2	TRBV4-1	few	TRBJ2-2	TGCGCCAGCAGCCCTAGCGGGAGTAACACCGGGGAGCTGTTTTTT	CASSPSGSNTGELFF
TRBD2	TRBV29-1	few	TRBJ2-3	TGCAGCGTTGAAGGGACCCCCCGGACTAGTGGTGTAGGAGATACGCAGTATTTT	CSVEGTPRTSGVGDTQYF
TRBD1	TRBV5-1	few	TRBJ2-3	TGCGCCAGCAGCGGCGGACAGGAGACAGATACGCAGTATTTT	CASSGGQETDTQYF
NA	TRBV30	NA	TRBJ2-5	TGTGCTTCGAGCCCAGGGTACCAAGAGACCCAGTACTTC	CASSPGYQETQYF
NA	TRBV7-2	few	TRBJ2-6	TGTGCCAGCACCCTAAAGGGGTCTGGGGCCAACGTCCTGACTTTC	CASTLKGSGANVLTF
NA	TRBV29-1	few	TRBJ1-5	TGCAGCGTTGCCGGTAGCAATCAGCCCCAGCATTTT	CSVAGSNQPQHF
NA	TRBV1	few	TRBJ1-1	TGCACCAGCAGCCAAGAGGAAGGGGCAGAACTCATGAACACTGAAGCTTTCTTT	CTSSQEEGAELMNTEAFF
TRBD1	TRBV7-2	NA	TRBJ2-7	TGTGCCAGCAGCTTAAGGGCCGGGACAGGGGACGAGCAGTACTTC	CASSLRAGTGDEQYF
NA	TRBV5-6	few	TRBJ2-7	TGTGCCAGCAGCTTGTTACCGGGGTCCTACGAGCAGTACTTC	CASSLLPGSYEQYF
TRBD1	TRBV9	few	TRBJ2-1	TGTGCCAGCAGCCCCGGGACAGGGGGACACTACAATGAGCAGTTCTTC	CASSPGTGGHYNEQFF
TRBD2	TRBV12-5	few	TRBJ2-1	TGTGCTAGTGGTTCGGAGCGGGAACAGTTCTTC	CASGSEREQFF
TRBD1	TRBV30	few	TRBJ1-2	TGTGCCTCCCGGGACAGGGATACCTTCTATGGCTACACCTTC	CASRDRDTFYGYTF
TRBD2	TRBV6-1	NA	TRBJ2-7	TGTGCCAGCAGGGGGGGGGTCGGCGAGCAGTACTTC	CASRGGVGEQYF
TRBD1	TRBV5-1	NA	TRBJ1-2	TGCGCCAGCAGCTCGACAGGGGTGGACTATGGCTACACCTTC	CASSSTGVDYGYTF
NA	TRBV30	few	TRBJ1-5	TGTGCCTGGAGTGGGCTACAGGACGGGCCCCAGCATTTT	CAWSGLQDGPQHF
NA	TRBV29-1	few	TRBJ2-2	TGCAGCGCCGGAGCCAGGGGCACCGGGGAGCTGTTTTTT	CSAGARGTGELFF
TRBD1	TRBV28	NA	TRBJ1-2	TGTGCCAGCAGACCAGGGGGGAGGAATGGCTACACCTTC	CASRPGGRNGYTF
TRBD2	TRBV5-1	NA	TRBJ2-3	TGCGCCAGCAGACTAGCGGGGGGGCCTGGCACAGATACGCAGTATTTT	CASRLAGGPGTDTQYF
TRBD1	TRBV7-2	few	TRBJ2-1	TGTGCCAGCAGTCTGGGACCGGGACAGGGGGCCCATGAGCAGTTCTTC	CASSLGPGQGAHEQFF
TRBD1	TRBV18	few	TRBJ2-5	TGTGCCAGCTCACCACCTGGACAGGGCGGGGAGACCCAGTACTTC	CASSPPGQGGETQYF
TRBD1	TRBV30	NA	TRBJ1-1	TGTGCCACTGACGGGACAGGGGGGCATCGGCCTTTCTTT	CATDGTGGHRPFF
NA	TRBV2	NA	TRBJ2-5	TGTGCCAGCAGTGACCGGACAGCCAGAGAGACCCAGTACTTC	CASSDRTARETQYF
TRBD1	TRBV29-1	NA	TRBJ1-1	TGCAGCGTAAAGGGACAGGGGCGGACTGAAGCTTTCTTT	CSVKGQGRTEAFF
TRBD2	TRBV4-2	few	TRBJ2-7	TGTGCCAGCAGCCAGGCCTCTAGCGGGGGGGCCCACGAGCAGTACTTC	CASSQASSGGAHEQYF
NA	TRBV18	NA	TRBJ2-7	TGTGCCAGCTCCGGGGACTCCACCTACGAGCAGTACTTC	CASSGDSTYEQYF
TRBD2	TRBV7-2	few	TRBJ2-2	TGTGCCAGCAGCTTAGTGCGGGGGACGAACACCGGGGAGCTGTTTTTT	CASSLVRGTNTGELFF
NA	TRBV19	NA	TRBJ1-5	TGTGCCAGTAGTAGGGGAGGGAACAATCAGCCCCAGCATTTT	CASSRGGNNQPQHF
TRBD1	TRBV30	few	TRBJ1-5	TGTGCCTGGACGGGACAGGAGGATCAGCCCCAGCATTTT	CAWTGQEDQPQHF
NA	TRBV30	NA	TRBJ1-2	TGTGCCTGGAGTGCGGGACACGGATATGGCTACACCTTC	CAWSAGHGYGYTF
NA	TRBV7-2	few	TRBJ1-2	TGTGCCAGCAGTCCACTCGGGGGGGGCTACACCTTC	CASSPLGGGYTF
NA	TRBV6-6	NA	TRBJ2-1	TGTGCCAGCAGTCGTCCTACGAGCTCCTACAATGAGCAGTTCTTC	CASSRPTSSYNEQFF
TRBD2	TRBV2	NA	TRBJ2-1	TGTGCCAGCAGCGTCTCTAGCGGGGGGCGATACAATGAGCAGTTCTTC	CASSVSSGGRYNEQFF
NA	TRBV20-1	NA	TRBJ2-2	TGCAGTGCTGGACATGGGGAGCTGTTTTTT	CSAGHGELFF
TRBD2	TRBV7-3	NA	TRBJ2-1	TGTGCCAGTCCCAGGATAGCGGGAAAAAATGAGCAGTTCTTC	CASPRIAGKNEQFF
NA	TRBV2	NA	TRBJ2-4	TGTGCCAGCAGTGCAATTACCGCGGTAGCCAAAAACATTCAGTACTTC	CASSAITAVAKNIQYF
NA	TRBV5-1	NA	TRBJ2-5	TGCGCCAGCAGCACGGACTGGAAGGTCGAGACCCAGTACTTC	CASSTDWKVETQYF
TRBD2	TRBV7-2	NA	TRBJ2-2	TGTGCCAGCATCCCCTGGGCGGGAGTAACCGGGGAGCTGTTTTTT	CASIPWAGVTGELFF
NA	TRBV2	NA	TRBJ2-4	TGTGCCAGCAGGGCGGGCTTAGCCAAAAACATTCAGTACTTC	CASRAGLAKNIQYF